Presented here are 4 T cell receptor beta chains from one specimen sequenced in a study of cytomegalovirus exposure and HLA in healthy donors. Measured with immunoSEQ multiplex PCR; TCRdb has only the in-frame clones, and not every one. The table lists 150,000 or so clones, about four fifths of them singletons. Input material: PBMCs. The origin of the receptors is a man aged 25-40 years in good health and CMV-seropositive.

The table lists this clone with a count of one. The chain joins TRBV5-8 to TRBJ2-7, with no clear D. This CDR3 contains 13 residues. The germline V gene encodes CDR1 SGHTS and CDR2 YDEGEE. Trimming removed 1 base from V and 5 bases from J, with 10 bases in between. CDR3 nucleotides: TGTGCCAGCAGCTTGACTGCCCGGGACGAGCAGTACTTC. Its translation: CASSLTARDEQYF. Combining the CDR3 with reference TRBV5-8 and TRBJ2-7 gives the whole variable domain EAGVTQSPTHLIKTRGQQATLRCSPISGHTSVYWYQQALGLGLQFLLWYDEGEERNRGNFPPRFSGRQFPNYSSELNVNALELEDSALYLCASSLTARDEQYFGPGTRLTVT.

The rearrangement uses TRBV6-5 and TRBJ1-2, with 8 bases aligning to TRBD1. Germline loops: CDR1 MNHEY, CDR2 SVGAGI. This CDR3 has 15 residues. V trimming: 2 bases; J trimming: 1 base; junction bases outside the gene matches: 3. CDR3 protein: CASSYQGAFNYGYTF. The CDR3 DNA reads TGTGCCAGCAGTTACCAGGGGGCCTTTAACTATGGCTACACCTTC.

CDR3 loop: CASSQGLFAEAFF. In nucleotides, the CDR3 is TGTGCCAGTTCACAAGGACTATTCGCTGAAGCTTTCTTT. The chain has TRBV19 and TRBJ1-1; D remains ambiguous. This CDR3 spans 13 amino acids. Looked up from germline, CDR1 is LNHDA and CDR2 is SQIVND (reference sequence). Trimming cost V 8 bases and J 6 bases, with 16 bases left between them.

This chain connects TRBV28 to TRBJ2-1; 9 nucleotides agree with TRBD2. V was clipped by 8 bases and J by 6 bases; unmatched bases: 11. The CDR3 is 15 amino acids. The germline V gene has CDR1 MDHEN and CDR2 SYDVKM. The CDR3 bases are TGTGCCAGCGGTGGGACTAGCTTACGAGGCAATGAGCAGTTCTTC. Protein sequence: CASGGTSLRGNEQFF.